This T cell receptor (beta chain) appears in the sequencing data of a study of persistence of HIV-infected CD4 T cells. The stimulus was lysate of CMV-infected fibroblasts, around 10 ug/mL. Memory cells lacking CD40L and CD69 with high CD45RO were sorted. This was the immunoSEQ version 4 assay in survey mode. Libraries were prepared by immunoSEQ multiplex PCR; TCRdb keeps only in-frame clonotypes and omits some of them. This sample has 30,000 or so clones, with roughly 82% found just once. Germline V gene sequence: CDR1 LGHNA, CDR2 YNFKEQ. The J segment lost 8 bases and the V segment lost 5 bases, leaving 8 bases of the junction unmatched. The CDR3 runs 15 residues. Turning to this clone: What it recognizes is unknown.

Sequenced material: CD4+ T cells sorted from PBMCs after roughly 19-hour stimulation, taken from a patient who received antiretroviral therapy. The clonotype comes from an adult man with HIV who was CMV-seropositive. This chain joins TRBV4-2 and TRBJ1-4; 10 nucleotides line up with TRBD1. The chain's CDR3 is CASSFSGTGDEKLFF. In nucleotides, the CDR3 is TGTGCCAGCAGCTTCTCCGGGACAGGGGACGAAAAACTGTTTTTT.